The 4 T cell receptor beta chains below were found in one sample sequenced in a study of blood T cell repertoires in COVID-19. The repertoire was sequenced with immunoSEQ multiplex PCR; TCRdb's copy has only in-frame clones and lacks some. The sample has approximately 250,000 clones, around 85% seen once. What was sequenced was peripheral blood. These receptors all come from a man between 45 and 60 years old with COVID-19, enrolled during active disease.

This clone came up a few times. The J gene is TRBJ2-1, the V gene TRBV27; 7 bases agree with TRBD1. Germline loops: CDR1 MNHEY, CDR2 SMNVEV (reference sequence). This CDR3 has 15 residues. The junction had 10 bases not matched to a gene; V was cut back by 4 bases and J by 7 bases. The CDR3 reads CASSSRTGRTNEQFF. DNA of the CDR3: TGTGCCAGCAGTTCCCGGACAGGACGCACAAATGAGCAGTTCTTC.

This sequence joins TRBV4-2 and TRBJ2-2; 15 nucleotides align to TRBD2. This CDR3 spans 17 amino acids. V dropped 4 bases and J dropped 7; count of bases not matched to a gene: 7. Germline loops: CDR1 LGHNA, CDR2 YNFKEQ. The CDR3 DNA follows: TGTGCCAGCAGCCCCGGACTAGCGGGGGGGCTTAACGGGGAGCTGTTTTTT. Translation: CASSPGLAGGLNGELFF.

The chain uses TRBV19 and TRBJ1-5; D unclear. The CDR3 covers 14 residues. The germline V gene encodes CDR1 LNHDA and CDR2 SQIVND (reference sequence). Between the trimmed V and J ends, which lost 5 bases and 2 bases, there was a span of 10 bases. The CDR3 spells CASSERLGNQPQHF. The CDR3 nucleotides are TGTGCCAGTAGTGAACGGTTGGGCAATCAGCCCCAGCATTTT.

The chain joins TRBV27 to TRBJ1-1; 8 bases fit TRBD1. The V segment lost 5 bases and the J segment 2 bases; nucleotides outside the gene matches: 7. The CDR3 length is 15 residues. Germline CDR1 reads MNHEY; CDR2 reads SMNVEV (reference sequence). CDR3 sequence (DNA): TGTGCCAGCAGTAACAGGGGGGTAGGCAACACTGAAGCTTTCTTT. This encodes CASSNRGVGNTEAFF.